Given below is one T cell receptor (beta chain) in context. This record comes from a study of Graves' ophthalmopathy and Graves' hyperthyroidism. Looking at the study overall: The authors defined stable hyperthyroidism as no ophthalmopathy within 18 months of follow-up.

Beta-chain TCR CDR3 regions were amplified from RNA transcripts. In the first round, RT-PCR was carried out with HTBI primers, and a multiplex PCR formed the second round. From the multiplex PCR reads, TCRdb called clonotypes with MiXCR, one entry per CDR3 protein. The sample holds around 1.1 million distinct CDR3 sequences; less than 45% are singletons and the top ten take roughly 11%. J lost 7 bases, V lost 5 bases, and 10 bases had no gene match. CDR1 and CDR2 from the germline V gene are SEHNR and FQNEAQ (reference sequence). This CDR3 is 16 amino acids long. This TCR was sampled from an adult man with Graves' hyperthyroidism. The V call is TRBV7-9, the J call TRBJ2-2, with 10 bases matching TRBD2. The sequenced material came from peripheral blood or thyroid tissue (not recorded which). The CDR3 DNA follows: TGTGCCAGCAGCCCCGACCTAGCGGGAGTGGACGGGGAGCTGTTTTTT. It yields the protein CASSPDLAGVDGELFF.